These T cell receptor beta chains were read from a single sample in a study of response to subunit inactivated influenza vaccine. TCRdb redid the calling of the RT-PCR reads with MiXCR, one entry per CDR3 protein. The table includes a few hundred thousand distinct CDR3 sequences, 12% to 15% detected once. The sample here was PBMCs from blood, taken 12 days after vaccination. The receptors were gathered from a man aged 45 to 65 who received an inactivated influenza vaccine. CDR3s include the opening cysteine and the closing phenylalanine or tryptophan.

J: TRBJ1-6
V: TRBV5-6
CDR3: CASRTYNSPLHF

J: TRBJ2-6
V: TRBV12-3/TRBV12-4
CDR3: CASSFTGAGANVLTF

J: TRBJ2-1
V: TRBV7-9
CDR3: CASSLWRGGRNEQFF

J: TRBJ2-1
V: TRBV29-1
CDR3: CSGGGNEQFF

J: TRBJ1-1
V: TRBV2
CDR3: CASSLGLGVTEAFF

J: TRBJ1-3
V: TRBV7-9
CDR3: CASSSDRGSGNTIYF

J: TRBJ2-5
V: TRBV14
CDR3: CASSPLGIQETQYF

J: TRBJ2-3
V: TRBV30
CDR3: CAWSVLTDTQYF

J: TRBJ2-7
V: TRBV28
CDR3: CASSRRDSSLQYF

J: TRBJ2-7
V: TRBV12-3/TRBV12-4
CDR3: CASTDRVPYEQYF

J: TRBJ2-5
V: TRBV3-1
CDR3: CASSQGPGTSGRETQYF

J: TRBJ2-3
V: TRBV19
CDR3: CASSIGLDTQYF

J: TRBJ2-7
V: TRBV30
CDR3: CAWSVGYSYEQYF

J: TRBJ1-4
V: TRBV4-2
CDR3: CASSQGFDILEKLFF

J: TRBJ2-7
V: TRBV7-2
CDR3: CASSVSVASGTHGEQYF

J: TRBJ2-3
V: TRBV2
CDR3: CASSEEETGFSTDTQYF

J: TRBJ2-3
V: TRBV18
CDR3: CASSPPQAAGWGTDTQYF

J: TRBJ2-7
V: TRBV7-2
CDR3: CASSYTSGYSYEQYF

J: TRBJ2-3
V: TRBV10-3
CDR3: CAISESGLAEDTQYF

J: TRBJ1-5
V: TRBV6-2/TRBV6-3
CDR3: CASSYSVRTVNQPQHF

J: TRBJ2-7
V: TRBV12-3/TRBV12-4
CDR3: CASSRDTSYEQYF

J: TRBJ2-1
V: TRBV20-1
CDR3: CSGGINYRDNEQFF

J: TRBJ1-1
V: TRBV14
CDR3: CASSFGQGENTEAFF

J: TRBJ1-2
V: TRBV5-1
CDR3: CASSSDYPPYGYTF

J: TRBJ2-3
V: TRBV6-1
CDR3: CASSQTSGSLNTQYF

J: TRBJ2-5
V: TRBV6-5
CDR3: CASSLPGRNQETQYF

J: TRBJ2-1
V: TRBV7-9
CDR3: CASSHVQSSYNEQFF

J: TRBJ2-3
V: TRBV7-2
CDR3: CASSTRLAGFSDTQYF

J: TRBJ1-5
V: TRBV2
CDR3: CASSPGRDNQPQHF

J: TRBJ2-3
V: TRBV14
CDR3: CASSQAADFTDTQYF

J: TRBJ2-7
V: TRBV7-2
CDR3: CASSFGGQGRYEQYF

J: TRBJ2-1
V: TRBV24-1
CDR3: CATQDYNEQFF

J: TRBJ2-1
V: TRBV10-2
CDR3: CASSEGTSDNEQFF

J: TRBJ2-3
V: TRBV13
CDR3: CASSPATGLHF

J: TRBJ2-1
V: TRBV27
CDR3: CASSLSTTYSYNEQFF

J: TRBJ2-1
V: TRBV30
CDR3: CAWSWRSYNEQFF

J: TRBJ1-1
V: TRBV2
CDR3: CASRPGTLMNTEAFF

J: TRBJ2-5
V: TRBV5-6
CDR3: CASSLRTVSQETQYF

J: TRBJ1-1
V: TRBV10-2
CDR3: CASSEVAEAFF

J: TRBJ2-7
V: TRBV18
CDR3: CASSPPGIGGPYEQYF

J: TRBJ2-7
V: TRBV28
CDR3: CASRRDQGTYEQYF

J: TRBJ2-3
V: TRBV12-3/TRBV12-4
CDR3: CASSLGGGAYTQYF

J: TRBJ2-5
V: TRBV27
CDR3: CASSPTLWTESQETQYF

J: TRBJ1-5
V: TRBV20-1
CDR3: CSARPAGQIGPQHF

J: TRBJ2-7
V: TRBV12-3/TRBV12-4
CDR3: CASSRRAYEQYF

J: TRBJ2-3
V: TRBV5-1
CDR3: CASSLGVRGFEDTQYF

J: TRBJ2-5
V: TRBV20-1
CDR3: CSARGKGETQYF